This T cell receptor beta chain comes out of a study of post-analysis software for immune sequencing data. About the study: In terms of disease course, relapsing-remitting, secondary progressive and progressive-relapsing multiple sclerosis were included. Regarding the study as a whole: Co-batched samples clustered tightly together by F measure. Controls had lower frequencies than patients of five TRBV segments, which included TRBV5-6, TRBV5-1 and TRBV20-1.

cDNA libraries of TCR beta carried unique molecular identifiers. Yield was some 540,000 cDNA molecules from around 1 to 9.1 million T cells. TCRdb itself ran the PCR reads through MiXCR, one entry per CDR3 protein. The table has hundreds of thousands of distinct CDR3 sequences, nearly 45% seen once; the top ten hold about an eighth. The CDR3 has 11 amino acids. V was cut by 8 bases and J by 5 bases, with 9 bases left in between. To note about this clonotype: Its antigen is currently unknown.

The sequenced sample consisted of blood. The rearrangement joins TRBV12-3 or TRBV12-4 to TRBJ2-5; D remains unclear. The source of this sequence is a girl between 10 and 17 years old with multiple sclerosis. CDR3 DNA: TGTGCCAGCGGTACCCAGGAGACCCAGTACTTC. Encoded protein: CASGTQETQYF.